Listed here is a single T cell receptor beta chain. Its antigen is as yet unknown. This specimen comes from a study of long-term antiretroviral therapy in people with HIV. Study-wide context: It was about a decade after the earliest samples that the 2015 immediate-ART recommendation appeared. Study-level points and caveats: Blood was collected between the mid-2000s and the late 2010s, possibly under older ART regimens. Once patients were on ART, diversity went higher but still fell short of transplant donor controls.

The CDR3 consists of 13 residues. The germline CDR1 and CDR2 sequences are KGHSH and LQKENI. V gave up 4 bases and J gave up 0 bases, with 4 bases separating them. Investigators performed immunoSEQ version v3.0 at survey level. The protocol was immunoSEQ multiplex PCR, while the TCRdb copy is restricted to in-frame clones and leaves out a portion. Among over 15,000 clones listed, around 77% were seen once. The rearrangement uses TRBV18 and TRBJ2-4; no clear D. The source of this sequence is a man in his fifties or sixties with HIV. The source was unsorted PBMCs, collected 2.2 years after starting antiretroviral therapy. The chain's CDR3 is CASSQEAKNIQYF. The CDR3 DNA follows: TGTGCCAGCTCACAGGAAGCCAAAAACATTCAGTACTTC.